A single TCR beta chain is shown here with its context. The data were taken from a study of blood T cell repertoires in COVID-19. In the study overall: From T cells, B-cell-depleted T cells, or PBMCs came the material, which was cDNA or gDNA.

Authors' data handling: Amplifying reference gene primers gave estimates of nucleated cell counts. Here immunoSEQ multiplex PCR was the method, and the copy in TCRdb shows in-frame clones only, minus some. The D gene and trimming were derived from the DNA, and the V and J assignments and clone size from that table. The data show roughly 100,000 clones, around nine tenths seen once. V shed 0 bases and J shed 2 bases, with 10 bases lying between them. The CDR3 spans 15 residues. CDR1 and CDR2 from the germline V gene are MNHEY and SVGEGT. The sequence was obtained from a man in his fifties with active COVID-19. Input material: peripheral blood. This rearrangement joins TRBV6-2 or TRBV6-3 to TRBJ2-5; D ambiguous. The CDR3 loop is CASSYSHGLQETQYF. The CDR3 DNA sequence: TGTGCCAGCAGTTACTCACATGGGCTGCAAGAGACCCAGTACTTC.